This T cell receptor (beta chain) was profiled in a study of response to subunit inactivated influenza vaccine. Whole-study findings and limits: Researchers suggested that each seasonal influenza vaccination recruits few new T cells.

TCRdb processed the RT-PCR reads anew with MiXCR; each CDR3 protein has one entry. The sample lists 550,000 to 600,000 distinct CDR3 sequences, 10% to 15% occurring once. The sample holds many counts of this clonotype. Its cognate antigen is unknown. In germline, CDR1 is SGHRS, CDR2 YFSETQ. This CDR3 has 18 residues. J lost 3 bases, V lost 5 bases, and 19 bases had no gene match. The receptor was derived from a man in his forties or fifties who received an inactivated influenza vaccine. The sample in question was PBMCs from blood, obtained on the day of vaccination. The chain recombines TRBV5-1 with TRBJ2-7, with 8 bases that match TRBD2. The CDR3, as DNA: TGCGCCAGCAGTCCAGCTAAGTTTAACGGACTAGCTTTCTACGAGCAGTACTTC. Amino acid sequence: CASSPAKFNGLAFYEQYF.